The 14 T cell receptor beta chains reported below all come from one sample, sequenced in a study of shared clonotypes between healthy human individuals. Clones were read by immunoSEQ multiplex PCR, and TCRdb kept only the in-frame ones, dropping some. The table records about 750,000 clones, around 92% of them present only once. Naivety among CD8 cells was defined by CD45RO negativity and positive CCR7 selection, thereby excluding terminally differentiated effector memory CD45RA+ cells. Material: naive CD8+ T cells sorted from blood. These receptors were taken from a man aged 25-45 years in good health.

The chain recombines TRBV23-1 with TRBJ2-7; D possibly corresponds to TRBD2 (5 bases). TRBV23-1 carries the ORF label, with uncertain function. Trimming pared 3 bases from V and 1 base from J, leaving 10 bases between. There are 14 residues in the CDR3. CDR3 amino acids: CASSQRPGSYEQYF. The CDR3 DNA reads TGCGCCAGCAGTCAGAGACCGGGGTCCTACGAGCAGTACTTC.

The V gene is TRBV28, the J gene TRBJ2-1; D ambiguous. The CDR3 covers 11 residues. With 5 bases removed from V and 6 bases from J, the gap between germline ends came to 5 bases. Germline CDR1 is MDHEN and CDR2 is SYDVKM. The CDR3 nucleotides are TGTGCCAGCAGTGTCAGCAATGAGCAGTTCTTC. This gives the protein CASSVSNEQFF.

CDR3: CASSYRDRSYNEQFF. In DNA form, the CDR3 reads TGTGCCAGCAGTTACCGGGACAGGAGTTACAATGAGCAGTTCTTC. The rearrangement links TRBV27 to TRBJ2-1, with TRBD1 matching 8 bases. This CDR3 contains 15 residues. CDR1 is MNHEY, CDR2 SMNVEV, per germline (reference sequence). V shed 4 bases and J 4 bases; nucleotides not matched to a gene: 6.

The chain links TRBV4-3 to TRBJ2-1, with 11 bases aligning to TRBD2. The CDR3 is made up of 16 amino acids. V was pared by 3 bases and J by 2 bases, with 3 bases of the junction left unmatched. Germline CDR1 reads LGHNA; CDR2 reads YSLEER. CDR3 amino acids: CASSHRLAGPYNEQFF. In DNA form, the CDR3 reads TGCGCCAGCAGCCACCGACTAGCGGGACCCTACAATGAGCAGTTCTTC.

V usage is TRBV4-1 and J usage is TRBJ1-3, with D maybe TRBD1 (5 bases). V shed 0 bases and J shed 3 bases, with 12 bases lying between them. In germline, CDR1 is MGHRA, CDR2 YSYEKL. The CDR3 totals 16 residues. The CDR3 DNA is TGCGCCAGCAGCCAAGATCAGGGTGTCGGTGGAAACACCATATATTTT. Translation: CASSQDQGVGGNTIYF.

The chain joins TRBV27 to TRBJ2-7; D is perhaps TRBD2 (5 bases). Germline V gene lookup returns CDR1 MNHEY and CDR2 SMNVEV (reference sequence). The length of the CDR3 is 15 residues. Trimming removed 2 bases from V and 7 bases from J, with 18 bases in between. CDR3 in amino acids: CASSLRAVTTREQYF. In nucleotides, the CDR3 is TGTGCCAGCAGTTTAAGGGCCGTGACTACGCGGGAGCAGTACTTC.

To note about this clone: A much larger clone is a single base away; this may be a read error. The rearrangement links TRBV7-9 to TRBJ2-7, with D tentatively TRBD1 (5 bases). The ends were cut back, 4 bases at V and 3 bases at J, with 7 bases in the middle. Germline V gives CDR1 SEHNR, CDR2 FQNEAQ (reference sequence). The CDR3 is 12 amino acids. CDR3: CASSYQGYEQYF. The CDR3 nucleotides read TGTGCCAGCAGCTATCAGGGCTACGAGCAGTACTTC. Based on the CDR3 plus reference TRBV7-9 and TRBJ2-7, the full variable domain is DTGVSQNPRHKITKRGQNVTFRCDPISEHNRLYWYRQTLGQGPEFLTYFQNEAQLEKSRLLSDRFSAERPKGSFSTLEIQRTEQGDSAMYLCASSYQGYEQYFGPGTRLTVT.

About this clone itself: The identical CDR3 is also encoded by other nucleotide sequences in the sample. This chain uses TRBV9 with TRBJ2-7; 9 nucleotides align to TRBD1. Trimming took 4 bases from V and 2 from J; bases not matched to a gene: 4. The CDR3 sequence is 14 residues long. Germline values: CDR1 SGDLS, CDR2 YYNGEE. The CDR3 sequence is CASSPRDRAYEQYF. DNA of the CDR3: TGTGCCAGCAGCCCCCGGGACAGGGCCTACGAGCAGTACTTC.

This clone was seen a single time. V is TRBV27 and J is TRBJ1-1; D is uncertain. Trimming removed 4 bases at V and 0 bases at J, with 9 bases between. This CDR3 comprises 14 residues. The V gene's germline CDR1 is MNHEY and CDR2 SMNVEV (reference sequence). CDR3 loop: CASSWNSMNTEAFF. DNA of the CDR3: TGTGCCAGCAGTTGGAACAGCATGAACACTGAAGCTTTCTTT.

The chain has TRBV4-1 and TRBJ2-1; D is possibly TRBD1 (5 bases). This CDR3 spans 12 amino acids. Germline loops: CDR1 MGHRA, CDR2 YSYEKL. Trimming pared 1 base from V and 10 bases from J, leaving 8 bases between. The CDR3 sequence: CASSQGSGEQFF. The CDR3 DNA reads TGCGCCAGCAGCCAAGGTTCAGGGGAGCAGTTCTTC.

The rearrangement uses TRBV29-1 and TRBJ2-1; TRBD2 aligns across 10 bases. J gave up 3 bases and V 4 bases, and 9 bases lay outside the gene matches. Germline V gene sequence: CDR1 SQVTM, CDR2 ANQGSEA. The CDR3 totals 16 residues. In DNA, the CDR3 is TGCAGCGTTGCACTAGACGGGACTAGCGACTACAATGAGCAGTTCTTC. Protein: CSVALDGTSDYNEQFF.

The rearrangement links TRBV7-6 to TRBJ2-7, with unresolved D. The CDR3 runs to 14 residues. Germline values: CDR1 SGHVS, CDR2 FNYEAQ. Between the trimmed V and J ends, which lost 4 bases and 0 bases, there was a span of 10 bases. CDR3 amino acids: CASSSAQSSYEQYF. Written as DNA, the CDR3 is TGTGCCAGCAGCTCCGCCCAGAGCTCCTACGAGCAGTACTTC.

The chain joins TRBV11-2 to TRBJ2-2; TRBD2 might be the D (5 bases). Germline CDR1 is SGHAT and CDR2 is FQNNGV. The V gene lost 7 bases and the J gene lost 0 bases, with 18 bases spanning the gap. This CDR3 region has 17 residues. CDR3 bases: TGTGCCAGCACGGATTCGATTGGAGGAGCGAACACCGGGGAGCTGTTTTTT. Encoded protein: CASTDSIGGANTGELFF.

This clone was observed a single time. V and J are TRBV27 and TRBJ2-1; TRBD1 matches 7 bases. Germline V CDR1 and CDR2: MNHEY, SMNVEV (reference sequence). The CDR3 is made up of 15 amino acids. J was trimmed by 8 bases and V by 1 base; bases with no gene match: 8. This CDR3 is CASSLLRTGLDEQFF. CDR3 nucleotides: TGTGCCAGCAGTTTATTAAGGACAGGTCTGGATGAGCAGTTCTTC.